This TCR beta chain was retrieved from a study of response to subunit inactivated influenza vaccine. General study findings and limits: T cells newly recruited by each seasonal influenza vaccination are few, the authors suggested.

This clonotype has a count of ten or more. The antigen is unknown. Via MiXCR, TCRdb re-called the RT-PCR reads, giving one row per CDR3 protein. The table lists hundreds of thousands of distinct CDR3 sequences, approximately 11% of them singletons, with over 9.5% in the top ten. The sample was PBMCs from blood, taken 45 days after vaccination. This clonotype was obtained from a man aged 45 to 65 who received an inactivated influenza vaccine.

The CDR3 region has the DNA TGTGCCAGCAGCACCTGGACTAGCGGGACAGGAGATACGCAGTATTTT. As protein: CASSTWTSGTGDTQYF. The gene calls are TRBV7-9 and TRBJ2-3; TRBD2 agrees at 12 bases. There are 16 residues in the CDR3. Germline lookup yields CDR1 SEHNR and CDR2 FQNEAQ (reference sequence). V lost 5 bases, J lost 5 bases, and 8 bases stayed unmatched.